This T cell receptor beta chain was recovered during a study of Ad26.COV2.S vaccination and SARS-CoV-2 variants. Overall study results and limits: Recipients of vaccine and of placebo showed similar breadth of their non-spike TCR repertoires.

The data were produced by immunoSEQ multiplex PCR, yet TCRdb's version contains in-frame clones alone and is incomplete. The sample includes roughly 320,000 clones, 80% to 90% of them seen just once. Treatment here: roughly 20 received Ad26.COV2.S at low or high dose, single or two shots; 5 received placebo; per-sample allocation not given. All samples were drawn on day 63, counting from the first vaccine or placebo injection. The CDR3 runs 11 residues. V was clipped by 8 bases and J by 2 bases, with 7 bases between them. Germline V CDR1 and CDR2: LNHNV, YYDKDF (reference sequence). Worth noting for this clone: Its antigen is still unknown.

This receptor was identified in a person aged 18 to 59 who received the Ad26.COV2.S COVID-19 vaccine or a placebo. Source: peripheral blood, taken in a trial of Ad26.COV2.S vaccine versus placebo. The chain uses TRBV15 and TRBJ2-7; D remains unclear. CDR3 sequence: CATRTAYEQYF. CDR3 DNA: TGTGCCACCCGCACGGCCTACGAGCAGTACTTC.